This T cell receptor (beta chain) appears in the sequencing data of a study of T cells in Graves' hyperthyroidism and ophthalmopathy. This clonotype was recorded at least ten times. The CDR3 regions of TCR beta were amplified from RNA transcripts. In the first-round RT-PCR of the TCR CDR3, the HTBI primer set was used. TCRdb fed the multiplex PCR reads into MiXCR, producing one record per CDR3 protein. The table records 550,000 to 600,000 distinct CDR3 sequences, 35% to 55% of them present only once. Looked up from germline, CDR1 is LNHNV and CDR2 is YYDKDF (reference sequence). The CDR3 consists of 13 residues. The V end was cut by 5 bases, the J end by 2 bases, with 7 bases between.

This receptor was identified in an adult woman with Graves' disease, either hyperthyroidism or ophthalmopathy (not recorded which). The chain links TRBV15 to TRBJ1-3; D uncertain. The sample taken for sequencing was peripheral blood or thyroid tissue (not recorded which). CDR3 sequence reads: CATSASTGNTIYF. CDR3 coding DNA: TGTGCCACCAGCGCTAGCACTGGAAACACCATATATTTT.